This entry concerns a single T cell receptor beta chain. The germline CDR1 and CDR2 sequences are SEHNR and FQNEAQ (reference sequence). Trimming took 9 bases from V and 6 from J, leaving 17 bases between them. This CDR3 has 14 residues. Sequencing used immunoSEQ multiplex PCR; TCRdb keeps in-frame clones, though not all of them. This sample has around 61,000 clones, with roughly 80% found just once. The sample is drawn from a study of OX40 agonist ivuxolimab in advanced cancers. The chain joins TRBV7-9 to TRBJ2-2; D is ambiguous. The source of this sequence is an adult with an advanced solid tumor such as melanoma, head and neck, liver or kidney cancer. The sequencing here drew on CD4+ or CD8+ T cells sorted from blood, taken in a trial of the OX40 agonist ivuxolimab. CDR3 bases: TGTGCCAGTGAGGATTCGCTTTGGGCCGGGGAGCTGTTTTTT. Encoded protein: CASEDSLWAGELFF.